The text below deals with one TCR beta chain. What it recognizes is unknown. 60 Vbeta and 13 Jbeta primers were used in PCR. TCRdb keeps only in-frame clones here, not all; method: immunoSEQ multiplex PCR. Among some 150,000 clones listed, under 80% were seen once. The data belong to a study of cytomegalovirus exposure and HLA in healthy donors. General study findings and limits: The CMV antigen specificity of three CMV-associated chains was confirmed through in vitro analysis.

Per germline, CDR1 SGHVS and CDR2 FQNEAQ. The CDR3 has 14 amino acids. V shed 4 bases and J 5 bases; nucleotides not matched to a gene: 5. This TCR came from a man aged 35-49 years in good health and CMV-seronegative. Specimen: PBMCs. The V call is TRBV7-8, the J call TRBJ2-3, with 8 bases lining up with TRBD1. In nucleotides, the CDR3 is TGTGCCAGCAGCTACTTCACAGGGGGAGATACGCAGTATTTT. This sequence encodes CASSYFTGGDTQYF.